Below, 26 T cell receptor beta chains from the same sample are listed, as sequenced in a study of blood T cell repertoires in COVID-19. Using immunoSEQ multiplex PCR, the repertoire was profiled, and TCRdb retains in-frame clones only, with some absent. The sample lists roughly 65,000 clones, 85% to 90% occurring once. The material sequenced was peripheral blood. Receptors originate from a man between 50 and 59 years old with acute or convalescent COVID-19.

The chain links TRBV27 to TRBJ1-1; 8 bases agree with TRBD1. The V and J ends lost 4 bases and 5 bases, in that order; junction bases with no gene match: 6. Germline CDR1 and CDR2: MNHEY and SMNVEV (reference sequence). The CDR3 has 14 residues. DNA of the CDR3: TGTGCCAGCAGTTACAGGGGGGGTGGTACTGAAGCTTTCTTT. Its protein product is CASSYRGGGTEAFF.

The chain recombines TRBV3-1 (or the pseudogene TRBV3-2) with TRBJ2-1; D is possibly TRBD2 (5 bases). Trimming shortened V by 4 bases and J by 4 bases, and 14 bases separated the two germline ends. The V gene's germline CDR1 is LGHDT and CDR2 YNNKEL (reference sequence). This CDR3 region has 15 residues. CDR3 in DNA: TGTGCCAGCAGCCGTACGTCCACGGGGTACAATGAGCAGTTCTTC. Translating it yields CASSRTSTGYNEQFF.

The V and J genes are TRBV10-1 and TRBJ2-1; D perhaps matches TRBD1 (5 bases). Germline-derived CDR1 and CDR2 are WNHNN and SYGVQD (reference sequence). The CDR3 spans 16 residues. Trimming cost V 3 bases and J 6 bases, with 18 bases left between them. The CDR3 reads CASSDYGERGRNEQFF. The CDR3 DNA is TGCGCCAGCAGTGACTATGGGGAAAGGGGTCGCAATGAGCAGTTCTTC.

The chain links TRBV18 to TRBJ2-1; TRBD2 matches at 9 bases. CDR3 size: 15 residues. V was clipped by 6 bases and J by 3 bases; unmatched bases: 6. Looked up from germline, CDR1 is KGHSH and CDR2 is LQKENI. The CDR3 spells CASSRERGVYNEQFF. CDR3 in DNA: TGTGCCAGCTCCCGTGAGCGGGGGGTCTACAATGAGCAGTTCTTC.

CDR3 sequence reads: CASSFGGTEAFF. The CDR3 DNA reads as TGTGCCAGCAGCTTTGGGGGGACTGAAGCTTTCTTT. The rearrangement links TRBV5-4 to TRBJ1-1, with D possibly being TRBD1 (5 bases). CDR1 and CDR2 from the germline V gene are SGHNT and YYREEE (reference sequence). The V end was cut by 2 bases, the J end by 5 bases, with 7 bases between. The length of the CDR3 is 12 residues.

The chain recombines TRBV9 with TRBJ1-2, with a weak D call TRBD1 (5 bases). V shed 4 bases and J shed 6 bases, with 10 bases lying between them. CDR3 length: 12 residues. The V gene's germline CDR1 is SGDLS and CDR2 YYNGEE. The DNA of the CDR3 is TGTGCCAGCAGCCCCCGGGGGGATGGCTACACCTTC. Translated: CASSPRGDGYTF.

This chain uses TRBV10-3 with TRBJ2-2, with 9 bases matching TRBD1. This CDR3 region has 18 residues. Germline V gene sequence: CDR1 ENHRY, CDR2 SYGVKD. The V and J ends lost 4 bases and 6 bases, in that order; junction bases with no gene match: 15. The CDR3 bases are TGTGCCATCAGTGTGAGTCTCGTGACAGGGGGGTCCGCCGGGGAGCTGTTTTTT. As protein: CAISVSLVTGGSAGELFF.

Written as DNA, the CDR3 is TGTGCCAGCAGCTATCTGACGGGAAGCAATCAGCCCCAGCATTTT. Translation: CASSYLTGSNQPQHF. The rearrangement uses TRBV5-5 and TRBJ1-5; no firm D call. The CDR3 length is 15 residues. The germline gives CDR1 SGHKS, CDR2 YYEKEE (reference sequence). The V and J ends lost 3 bases and 1 base respectively, with 11 bases between them.

The rearrangement links TRBV18 to TRBJ1-5; 7 bases map to TRBD1. Trimming cost V 6 bases and J 5 bases; bases outside gene matches: 7. The CDR3 has 14 amino acids. Per the germline V gene, CDR1 is KGHSH and CDR2 is LQKENI. CDR3 sequence (DNA): TGTGCCAGCTCCCGACAGGGAGACTATCAGCCCCAGCATTTT. This codes for CASSRQGDYQPQHF.

Only a few counts were recorded for this clone. The chain combines TRBV24-1 with TRBJ1-5; D perhaps matches TRBD1 (5 bases). CDR1 is KGHDR, CDR2 SFDVKD, per germline. Between the trimmed V and J ends, which lost 6 bases and 2 bases, there was a span of 16 bases. The CDR3 contains 16 residues. CDR3 sequence (DNA): TGTGCCACCAGTCGGGGGGAGGGGACTGGCAATCAGCCCCAGCATTTT. Amino acid sequence: CATSRGEGTGNQPQHF.

V and J are TRBV11-2 and TRBJ1-5; 8 nucleotides align to TRBD1. Germline CDR1 SGHAT, CDR2 FQNNGV. The J segment lost 5 bases and the V segment lost 5 bases, leaving 8 bases of the junction unmatched. This CDR3 spans 15 amino acids. CDR3 sequence (DNA): TGTGCCAGCAGCGCCGGGACAGGAACCTATCAGCCCCAGCATTTT. As protein: CASSAGTGTYQPQHF.

The gene calls are TRBV6-4 and TRBJ1-5; no reliable D call. The V end was cut by 0 bases, the J end by 1 base, with 13 bases between. The CDR3 extends over 17 amino acids. The germline V gene has CDR1 MRHNA and CDR2 SNTAGT. CDR3 sequence: CASSDSVQGRSNQPQHF. In nucleotides, the CDR3 is TGTGCCAGCAGTGACTCAGTCCAAGGGAGGAGCAATCAGCCCCAGCATTTT.

This rearrangement joins TRBV5-6 to TRBJ2-3; 7 bases align to TRBD2. This CDR3 region has 19 residues. The germline V gene encodes CDR1 SGHDT and CDR2 YYEEEE. V trimming: 6 bases; J trimming: 1 base; junction bases outside the gene matches: 20. The CDR3 bases are TGTGCCAGCATCAAAAGGGAGGGAAGTGTTGGTGGTGGCACAGATACGCAGTATTTT. Its protein is CASIKREGSVGGGTDTQYF.

The chain has TRBV3-1 (or the pseudogene TRBV3-2) and TRBJ1-2; 8 bases are shared with TRBD1. This CDR3 spans 15 amino acids. After removal of 3 bases from V and 0 bases from J, the junction contained 3 bases not matched to a gene. Looked up from germline, CDR1 is LGHDT and CDR2 is YNNKEL (reference sequence). The CDR3 here is CASSQRDRPNYGYTF. The DNA for the CDR3 is TGTGCCAGCAGCCAGAGGGACAGGCCTAACTATGGCTACACCTTC.

This chain joins TRBV5-4 and TRBJ2-3; 16 bases are a match to TRBD2. Losses at the gene ends were 4 bases for V and 1 base for J; bases not matched to a gene: 6. CDR3 length: 18 residues. The germline V gene has CDR1 SGHNT and CDR2 YYREEE (reference sequence). CDR3 region: CASSPGTSGGAGTDTQYF. The CDR3 DNA reads TGTGCCAGCAGCCCCGGGACTAGCGGGGGGGCCGGCACAGATACGCAGTATTTT.

The rearrangement joins TRBV7-8 to TRBJ1-3, with D maybe TRBD1 (6 bases). The V and J ends lost 1 base and 4 bases respectively, with 17 bases between them. Germline V CDR1 and CDR2: SGHVS, FQNEAQ. The CDR3 has 17 residues. The CDR3 DNA is TGTGCCAGCAGCTTAGACTTGAGGTCAGGGGCCGGAAACACCATATATTTT. Translation: CASSLDLRSGAGNTIYF. Full variable domain (rest looked up from reference TRBV7-8 and TRBJ1-3): GAGVSQSPRYKVAKRGQDVALRCDPISGHVSLFWYQQALGQGPEFLTYFQNEAQLDKSGLPSDRFFAERPEGSVSTLKIQRTQQEDSAVYLCASSLDLRSGAGNTIYFGEGSWLTVV.

This rearrangement joins TRBV4-2 to TRBJ1-1; D ambiguous. This CDR3 is built from 15 residues. V lost 0 bases and J lost 0, with 8 bases in between. Germline V lookup: CDR1 LGHNA, CDR2 YNFKEQ. The CDR3 here is CASSQDQYMNTEAFF. CDR3 in DNA: TGTGCCAGCAGCCAAGATCAGTACATGAACACTGAAGCTTTCTTT.

The J gene is TRBJ1-1, the V gene TRBV5-1; D gene unclear. The V gene's germline CDR1 is SGHRS and CDR2 YFSETQ. The CDR3 covers 15 residues. The ends were cut back, 0 bases at V and 0 bases at J, with 9 bases in the middle. CDR3 coding DNA: TGCGCCAGCAGCTTGGTTGGGAGTCTGAACACTGAAGCTTTCTTT. This translates into CASSLVGSLNTEAFF. Variable domain in full (rest from reference TRBV5-1 and TRBJ1-1): KAGVTQTPRYLIKTRGQQVTLSCSPISGHRSVSWYQQTPGQGLQFLFEYFSETQRNKGNFPGRFSGRQFSNSRSEMNVSTLELGDSALYLCASSLVGSLNTEAFFGQGTRLTVV.

The DNA of the CDR3 is TGTGCCAGCAGTGAACGGGACAGAGTTGGTTCACCCCTCCACTTT. This sequence encodes CASSERDRVGSPLHF. The chain combines TRBV6-1 with TRBJ1-6; 7 nucleotides align to TRBD1. The CDR3 extends over 15 amino acids. With 2 bases clipped from V and 9 bases from J, the junction kept 7 bases outside the gene matches. Germline CDR1 is MNHNS and CDR2 is SASEGT.

The rearrangement joins TRBV28 to TRBJ2-3; 12 bases are shared with TRBD2. The CDR3 consists of 16 residues. J lost 4 bases, V lost 5 bases, and 7 bases had no gene match. CDR1 is MDHEN, CDR2 SYDVKM, per germline. CDR3 amino acids: CASSLRLAGAADTQYF. CDR3 nucleotides: TGTGCCAGCAGTCTACGACTAGCGGGAGCGGCAGATACGCAGTATTTT.

The V call is TRBV9, the J call TRBJ2-7; the D gene is possibly TRBD2 (5 bases). The germline V and J ends were trimmed by 2 bases and 2 bases, with 11 bases remaining between them. The germline gives CDR1 SGDLS, CDR2 YYNGEE. The CDR3 has 14 amino acids. The CDR3 spells CASSVTSGTYEQYF. DNA of the CDR3: TGTGCCAGCAGCGTGACATCGGGAACCTACGAGCAGTACTTC.

This rearrangement joins TRBV11-2 to TRBJ2-7; maybe TRBD1 (6 bases). The V end was cut by 2 bases, the J end by 5 bases, with 16 bases between. CDR3 length: 15 amino acids. Germline loops: CDR1 SGHAT, CDR2 FQNNGV. DNA for the CDR3: TGTGCCAGCAGCTTATACTACAGGGTTCCGGACGAGCAGTACTTC. Protein sequence: CASSLYYRVPDEQYF.

The rearrangement links TRBV19 to TRBJ1-2; 7 bases agree with TRBD1. The trim removed 5 bases at V and 1 base at J, leaving 10 bases unmatched. CDR1 and CDR2 from the germline V gene are LNHDA and SQIVND (reference sequence). This CDR3 is 16 amino acids long. CDR3 in amino acids: CASSWPGQDNNYGYTF. CDR3 sequence (DNA): TGTGCCAGTAGTTGGCCCGGACAGGATAATAACTATGGCTACACCTTC.

This sequence joins TRBV18 and TRBJ2-7, with 9 nucleotides matching TRBD1. CDR3 length: 16 residues. CDR1 KGHSH and CDR2 LQKENI come from the germline V gene. V dropped 2 bases and J dropped 4; count of bases not matched to a gene: 9. The chain's CDR3 is CASSPRLQGARYEQYF. The CDR3 nucleotides read TGTGCCAGCTCACCAAGGTTACAGGGGGCGCGGTACGAGCAGTACTTC.

The chain is built from TRBV7-9 and TRBJ1-2; no clear D gene. CDR1 is SEHNR, CDR2 FQNEAQ, per germline (reference sequence). V was cut by 5 bases and J by 6 bases, with 19 bases left in between. The CDR3 has 15 amino acids. The CDR3 DNA is TGTGCCAGCAGCCCACCGGGGTGGGAAAGCGATGGCTACACCTTC. Translation: CASSPPGWESDGYTF. Combining the CDR3 with reference TRBV7-9 and TRBJ1-2 gives the whole variable domain DTGVSQNPRHKITKRGQNVTFRCDPISEHNRLYWYRQTLGQGPEFLTYFQNEAQLEKSRLLSDRFSAERPKGSFSTLEIQRTEQGDSAMYLCASSPPGWESDGYTFGSGTRLTVV.

The chain couples TRBV7-8 to TRBJ1-2; TRBD1 agrees at 7 bases. Germline CDR1 reads SGHVS; CDR2 reads FQNEAQ. The CDR3 contains 15 residues. The V gene end was trimmed by 5 bases and the J gene end by 0 bases; junction bases not matched to a gene: 6. The CDR3 coding sequence is TGTGCCAGCAGCCGGGACAGCAACTCTAACTATGGCTACACCTTC. Residues: CASSRDSNSNYGYTF.